These 25 T cell receptor beta chains share one sample of origin, sequenced in a study of neurological immune-mediated disorders. The sample's time point: longitudinal time-point 3. TCRdb itself ran the 5' RACE reads through MiXCR, one entry per CDR3 protein. The table lists about 45,000 distinct CDR3 sequences, 13% of them singletons. The sample was PBMCs. The receptors were gathered from a man aged 25 to 45 in good health.

Turning to this clonotype: The junction does not match germline at one end; this may be a read error. The rearrangement links TRBV3-1 to TRBJ2-2; weak D call: TRBD2 (5 bases). Germline lookup yields CDR1 LGHDT and CDR2 YNNKEL (reference sequence). CDR3 size: 12 residues. This CDR3 is CASGQNTGEMFF. The CDR3 DNA reads as TGTGCCAGCGGCCAGAACACCGGGGAGATGTTTTTT.

The CDR3 region is CASSDRGSPLHF. CDR3 in DNA: TGTGCCAGCAGCGACCGGGGTTCACCCCTCCACTTT. The rearrangement joins TRBV9 to TRBJ1-6; no firm D call. CDR1 and CDR2 (germline): SGDLS, YYNGEE. V lost 3 bases and J lost 9, with 7 bases in between. CDR3 length: 12 residues.

In its sample, this clonotype was seen many times. This chain links TRBV24-1 with TRBJ2-5, with D perhaps matching TRBD1 (5 bases). The CDR3 length is 13 residues. V lost 5 bases, J lost 4 bases, and 10 bases lay in between. The germline V gene has CDR1 KGHDR and CDR2 SFDVKD. CDR3 in amino acids: CATSVGASETQYF. CDR3 nucleotide sequence: TGTGCCACCAGTGTTGGGGCTTCAGAGACCCAGTACTTC.

V usage is TRBV4-1 and J usage is TRBJ1-6; the D is unclear. The CDR3 is 18 amino acids. Germline assignment: CDR1 MGHRA and CDR2 YSYEKL. Trimming took off 2 bases at V and 7 bases at J, with 21 bases between the two ends. CDR3 DNA: TGCGCCAGCAGCCAAATACGAGGAGGGATAGCTGAAAATTCACCCCTCCACTTT. Translating it yields CASSQIRGGIAENSPLHF.

The chain employs TRBV27 and TRBJ2-1; D may be TRBD2 (6 bases). The germline V and J ends were trimmed by 4 bases and 2 bases, with 12 bases remaining between them. The CDR3 is 15 amino acids. CDR1 and CDR2 (germline): MNHEY, SMNVEV (reference sequence). The CDR3 reads CASSWGSGTYNEQFF. In nucleotides, the CDR3 is TGTGCCAGCAGTTGGGGTAGCGGCACCTACAATGAGCAGTTCTTC.

In its sample, this clonotype was seen many times. CDR3 bases: TGCAGCGTTGAAGAAGACGGTTACGAGCAGTACTTC. Its translation is CSVEEDGYEQYF. V usage is TRBV29-1 and J usage is TRBJ2-7; D remains unclear. V gave up 0 bases and J gave up 4 bases, with 7 bases separating them. The CDR3 length is 12 residues. The germline CDR1 and CDR2 sequences are SQVTM and ANQGSEA.

This clonotype was seen repeatedly, ten times or more. The J gene is TRBJ2-3, the V gene TRBV7-2; 12 bases agree with TRBD2. The J segment lost 2 bases and the V segment lost 2 bases, leaving 8 bases of the junction unmatched. The germline gives CDR1 SGHTA, CDR2 FQGNSA. The CDR3 extends over 18 amino acids. CDR3 loop: CASSLRGLAGGTTDTQYF. DNA for the CDR3: TGTGCCAGCAGCTTAAGAGGCCTAGCGGGAGGGACCACAGATACGCAGTATTTT.

At least ten counts were recorded for this clonotype. The chain links TRBV6-5 to TRBJ2-2; 7 nucleotides align to TRBD2. The CDR3 contains 12 residues. Germline lookup yields CDR1 MNHEY and CDR2 SVGAGI. Germline trimming cut 6 bases from V and 7 bases from J; bases unmatched to any gene: 2. This chain's CDR3 is CASSGLVGELFF. For the CDR3, the DNA is TGTGCCAGCAGCGGACTAGTCGGGGAGCTGTTTTTT.

The sample holds a few counts of this clonotype. The rearrangement links TRBV3-1 to TRBJ2-1, with TRBD2 as a possible D gene (6 bases). Trimming took off 1 base at V and 10 bases at J, with 17 bases between the two ends. The CDR3 has 15 residues. CDR1 and CDR2 (germline): LGHDT, YNNKEL (reference sequence). The DNA of the CDR3 is TGTGCCAGCAGCCAAGTCCCTAATAGCGGTTTGGAGCAGTTCTTC. This encodes CASSQVPNSGLEQFF.

Details on this clonotype: The junction and the germline gene differ at one end; a read error may be behind it. The chain employs TRBV7-3 and TRBJ2-3; 12 bases line up with TRBD2. CDR1 and CDR2 from the germline V gene are SGHTA and FQGTGA. The CDR3 has 16 amino acids. The CDR3 sequence: CASSLTSGSDTYTQYF. The CDR3 DNA reads as TGTGCCAGCAGTTTGACTAGCGGGAGCGACACATATACGCAGTATTTT.

As concerns this clonotype: A read error is likely, as this CDR3 ends without the conserved phenylalanine or tryptophan. This chain links TRBV5-1 with TRBJ2-5; TRBD1 might be the D (5 bases). The CDR3 runs to 14 residues. Germline loops: CDR1 SGHRS, CDR2 YFSETQ. V was clipped by 0 bases and J by 1 base, with 7 bases between them. CDR3 DNA sequence: TGCGCCAGCAGCTTGGGCCAGGGCCAAGAGACCCAGTACTTA. This gives the protein CASSLGQGQETQYL.

This chain uses TRBV20-1 with TRBJ2-3; D may be TRBD2 (6 bases). Between the trimmed V and J ends, which lost 0 bases and 5 bases, there was a span of 18 bases. This CDR3 region has 16 residues. Germline CDR1 DFQATT, CDR2 SNEGSKA (reference sequence). The CDR3: CSARDHYTGAGDTQYF. Here the CDR3 DNA reads TGCAGTGCTAGAGATCACTATACGGGAGCGGGAGATACGCAGTATTTT.

The table lists this clonotype with many counts. The chain uses TRBV11-2 and TRBJ2-1; TRBD2 matches 10 bases. CDR3 length: 22 residues. CDR1 SGHAT and CDR2 FQNNGV come from the germline V gene. V shed 6 bases, J shed 0 bases, and the junction held 23 bases outside the gene matches. The CDR3 coding sequence is TGTGCCAGCAGTCCCTTCCCCGGGGCTAGCGGGAGTTTGTTAACCTCCTACAATGAGCAGTTCTTC. Its translation: CASSPFPGASGSLLTSYNEQFF.

Ten or more counts support this clonotype. The chain recombines TRBV9 with TRBJ2-5; the match to TRBD2 covers 8 bases. J was trimmed by 3 bases and V by 6 bases; bases with no gene match: 10. The CDR3 has 15 amino acids. The germline V gene has CDR1 SGDLS and CDR2 YYNGEE. The CDR3 DNA follows: TGTGCCAGCACCCTGATGATTAGCGGGGAAGAGACCCAGTACTTC. Its protein product is CASTLMISGEETQYF.

This clonotype was counted a few times. The genes are TRBV7-3 and TRBJ2-1; D remains ambiguous. The V end lost 5 bases, the J end lost 0 bases, and 11 bases lay between the germline ends. This CDR3 region has 15 residues. The germline V gene encodes CDR1 SGHTA and CDR2 FQGTGA. The chain's CDR3 is CASSPLYGSYNEQFF. DNA for the CDR3: TGTGCCAGCAGCCCCTTGTATGGCTCCTACAATGAGCAGTTCTTC.

There are many counts of this clonotype. The rearrangement uses TRBV5-1 and TRBJ1-1, with 8 bases matching TRBD1. The CDR3 is 14 amino acids. The V gene's germline CDR1 is SGHRS and CDR2 YFSETQ. V lost 0 bases to trimming and J lost 10 bases; unmatched junction nucleotides: 8. The CDR3 DNA reads TGCGCCAGCAGCTTGGCAGGGGGCAATACGGGAGCTTTCTTT. This translates into CASSLAGGNTGAFF.

This clonotype was counted at least ten times. The genes are TRBV28 and TRBJ1-3; D perhaps matches TRBD1 (5 bases). The germline CDR1 and CDR2 sequences are MDHEN and SYDVKM. There are 14 residues in the CDR3. V dropped 6 bases and J dropped 10 bases, with 19 bases sitting between them. The CDR3 here is CASSDGTYQITIYF. CDR3 DNA: TGTGCCAGCAGCGACGGGACCTACCAAATAACCATATATTTT.

At least ten counts were recorded for this clonotype. The rearrangement uses TRBV20-1 and TRBJ1-2; D remains ambiguous. V lost 0 bases, J lost 5 bases, and 7 bases lay in between. Looked up from germline, CDR1 is DFQATT and CDR2 is SNEGSKA (reference sequence). This CDR3 spans 12 amino acids. The CDR3 nucleotides are TGCAGTGCTAGAGATTTGGGTTATGGCTACACCTTC. Protein product: CSARDLGYGYTF.

Many counts were recorded for this clonotype. V gene TRBV12-3 or TRBV12-4 combines with J gene TRBJ1-6, with 8 bases lining up with TRBD1. This CDR3 comprises 18 residues. V lost 6 bases to trimming and J lost 5 bases; unmatched junction nucleotides: 15. CDR3 sequence reads: CASSPLWTGRTNNSPLHF. As DNA, the CDR3 is TGTGCCAGCAGCCCCCTTTGGACAGGGAGAACAAATAATTCACCCCTCCACTTT.

This clonotype was counted at least ten times. CDR3 in amino acids: CATSPGSIYGYTF. The CDR3 DNA sequence: TGTGCCACCAGCCCAGGGTCGATCTATGGCTACACCTTC. The rearrangement uses TRBV15 and TRBJ1-2; possible D gene TRBD1, 5 bases. Trimming shortened V by 5 bases and J by 4 bases, and 11 bases separated the two germline ends. The CDR3 has 13 amino acids. Germline CDR1 is LNHNV and CDR2 is YYDKDF (reference sequence).

V is TRBV6-5 and J is TRBJ2-2; D gene unclear. Germline CDR1 MNHEY, CDR2 SVGAGI. This CDR3 comprises 15 residues. V was cut by 5 bases and J by 3 bases, with 13 bases left in between. DNA of the CDR3: TGTGCCAGCAGTCAGTTTTGGGGTGACACCGGGGAGCTGTTTTTT. It is translated as CASSQFWGDTGELFF.

In its sample, this clonotype was seen many times. The chain links TRBV7-3 to TRBJ1-1, with 7 positions matching TRBD1. V gave up 6 bases and J gave up 8 bases; unmatched junction bases: 18. Germline-derived CDR1 and CDR2 are SGHTA and FQGTGA. The CDR3 consists of 16 residues. This CDR3 is CASRKIGTAGEMEAFF. CDR3 coding DNA: TGTGCCAGCAGAAAAATAGGGACAGCGGGTGAGATGGAAGCTTTCTTT.

This clonotype was seen at least ten times. This chain links TRBV5-1 with TRBJ2-3, with a tentative D call TRBD2 (7 bases). Trimming removed 4 bases from V and 6 bases from J, with 15 bases in between. The length of the CDR3 is 14 residues. Germline V gene data show CDR1 as SGHRS and CDR2 as YFSETQ. Here the CDR3 DNA reads TGCGCCAGCAGCCCGGGGGGCGATGGGGATACGCAGTATTTT. This translates into CASSPGGDGDTQYF.

This clonotype was found many times. The chain uses TRBV6-5 and TRBJ1-5; D perhaps matches TRBD1 (5 bases). V was pared by 11 bases and J by 5 bases, with 19 bases between. The V gene's germline CDR1 is MNHEY and CDR2 SVGAGI. The CDR3 is 14 amino acids. The CDR3: CAVPNTGLDQPQHF. The CDR3 DNA sequence: TGTGCCGTTCCTAATACAGGTTTGGATCAGCCCCAGCATTTT.

This clonotype came up a few times. The rearrangement links TRBV5-1 to TRBJ2-3, with 9 bases identical to TRBD2. The CDR3 consists of 13 residues. CDR1 and CDR2 (germline): SGHRS, YFSETQ. The V segment lost 9 bases and the J segment 3 bases; nucleotides outside the gene matches: 5. CDR3 protein: CATSSGMTDTQYF. CDR3 DNA: TGCGCCACCTCTAGCGGGATGACAGATACGCAGTATTTT. The full variable domain, in which reference TRBV5-1 and TRBJ2-3 provide the parts outside the CDR3, is KAGVTQTPRYLIKTRGQQVTLSCSPISGHRSVSWYQQTPGQGLQFLFEYFSETQRNKGNFPGRFSGRQFSNSRSEMNVSTLELGDSALYLCATSSGMTDTQYFGPGTRLTVL.